This passage covers 18 T cell receptor beta chains from one sample sequenced in a study of regulatory T cells in long-lasting Graves disease (dated by TCRdb to the early 2020s). The receptor library was made with multiplex PCR. TCRdb names Illumina HiSeq 4000 as the instrument used. To build TCR beta libraries, CDR3 regions were amplified by Arm-PCR using iRepertoire HTBI primers. TCRdb reworked the public reads: Q25 trimming with fastp, MiXCR clone assembly, productive beta chains retained. Every distinct CDR3 protein forms one entry, paired with its most common genes and DNA. Counted in this sample were roughly 500,000 distinct CDR3 sequences; 20% of them appeared once. The ten largest clones represent 7.8% of the sample. The time point tag for this specimen amounts to: persistent/refractory GD, antithyroid drugs over 5 years with positive TRAb. For both TCR sequencing and RNA sequencing, RNA was extracted from PBMCs using TRIzol.

Sample: peripheral blood mononuclear cells (PBMCs), taken when the disease was refractory, from a patient treated with antithyroid drugs. The receptors were gathered from a female donor with Graves disease.

Comment on this clonotype: This may be a read error, as it is one base from a much larger clone. The gene calls are TRBV7-9 and TRBJ1-2; D call uncertain. The ends were cut back, 5 bases at V and 10 bases at J, with 17 bases in the middle. The CDR3 consists of 13 residues. Germline V gene lookup returns CDR1 SEHNR and CDR2 FQNEAQ (reference sequence). In DNA, the CDR3 is TGTGCCAGCAGCCGGGCGGCACGCCATGACTACACCTTC. It yields the protein CASSRAARHDYTF. Variable domain in full (rest from reference TRBV7-9 and TRBJ1-2): DTGVSQNPRHKITKRGQNVTFRCDPISEHNRLYWYRQTLGQGPEFLTYFQNEAQLEKSRLLSDRFSAERPKGSFSTLEIQRTEQGDSAMYLCASSRAARHDYTFGSGTRLTVV.

This clonotype was counted a few times. The genes are TRBV5-5 and TRBJ2-6; D may correspond to TRBD1 or TRBD2 (5 bases each). Trimming stripped 7 bases from V and 0 bases from J, with 14 bases between. This CDR3 is 16 amino acids long. Germline CDR1 SGHKS, CDR2 YYEKEE (reference sequence). CDR3 residues: CASGGKKPSGANVLTF. The CDR3 nucleotides are TGTGCCAGCGGGGGAAAAAAGCCCTCTGGGGCCAACGTCCTGACTTTC.

V is TRBV15 and J is TRBJ2-7; D perhaps matches TRBD1 (6 bases). V was pared by 2 bases and J by 0 bases, with 8 bases between. This CDR3 is 14 amino acids long. CDR1 is LNHNV and CDR2 is YYDKDF in the germline V gene (reference sequence). The CDR3 loop is CATSRQGLSYEQYF. In DNA form, the CDR3 reads TGTGCCACCAGCAGACAGGGGCTCTCCTACGAGCAGTACTTC.

The V call is TRBV30, the J call TRBJ2-2; maybe TRBD1 (5 bases). From germline, CDR1 is GTSNPN and CDR2 SVGIG (reference sequence). This CDR3 is built from 12 residues. The V and J ends lost 4 bases and 6 bases respectively, with 9 bases between them. The CDR3, as DNA: TGTGCCTGGACAGGGTTCGCCGGGGAGCTGTTTTTT. Protein sequence: CAWTGFAGELFF.

V is TRBV6-5 and J is TRBJ1-2; D uncertain. V was cut by 0 bases and J by 6 bases, with 8 bases left in between. CDR3 size: 13 residues. CDR1 is MNHEY and CDR2 is SVGAGI in the germline V gene. This chain's CDR3 is CASSYSERNGYTF. CDR3 bases: TGTGCCAGCAGTTACTCGGAGAGGAATGGCTACACCTTC.

The rearrangement uses TRBV7-3 and TRBJ2-1; D is perhaps TRBD2 (5 bases). The CDR3 totals 21 residues. The V gene's germline CDR1 is SGHTA and CDR2 FQGTGA. V was pared by 0 bases and J by 4 bases, with 28 bases between. The CDR3 coding sequence is TGTGCCAGCAGCTTAACGTCGGGTGGGAGCGGTTTGGTAGGGCCATACAATGAGCAGTTCTTC. Its protein product is CASSLTSGGSGLVGPYNEQFF.

This clonotype was seen ten or more times. The gene calls are TRBV12-3 or TRBV12-4 and TRBJ1-2; tentatively, D is TRBD1 (5 bases). Trimming removed 6 bases at V and 5 bases at J, with 16 bases between. The CDR3 contains 14 residues. CDR3 bases: TGTGCCAGCAGGCAACACGACAGTTATTATGGCTACACCTTC. It translates to CASRQHDSYYGYTF.

A few counts support this clonotype. This sequence joins TRBV5-1 and TRBJ2-5, with D tentatively TRBD1 (6 bases). The CDR3 extends over 13 amino acids. CDR1 is SGHRS, CDR2 YFSETQ, per germline. The V end was cut by 2 bases, the J end by 9 bases, with 14 bases between. CDR3 protein: CASSLGGLSAQYF. CDR3 in DNA: TGCGCCAGCAGCTTAGGGGGTCTAAGCGCCCAGTACTTC. The full variable domain, with the rest looked up from reference TRBV5-1 and TRBJ2-5, is KAGVTQTPRYLIKTRGQQVTLSCSPISGHRSVSWYQQTPGQGLQFLFEYFSETQRNKGNFPGRFSGRQFSNSRSEMNVSTLELGDSALYLCASSLGGLSAQYFGPGTRLLVL.

This chain connects TRBV3-1 to TRBJ1-3; 12 nucleotides align to TRBD1. The CDR3 is 17 amino acids. The V and J ends lost 4 bases and 4 bases, in that order; junction bases with no gene match: 8. Germline V lookup: CDR1 LGHDT, CDR2 YNNKEL (reference sequence). CDR3 amino acids: CASSLSGQGAGGNTIYF. In DNA, the CDR3 is TGTGCCAGCAGCCTCTCGGGACAGGGGGCTGGCGGAAACACCATATATTTT.

This clonotype was detected many times. The rearrangement uses TRBV2 and TRBJ2-7; tentative D call: TRBD2 (5 bases). CDR1 SNHLY and CDR2 FYNNEI come from the germline V gene. Trimming shortened V by 10 bases and J by 3 bases, and 16 bases separated the two germline ends. The CDR3 is 13 residues long. Here the CDR3 reads CATTPREHYEQYF. DNA of the CDR3: TGTGCCACCACGCCGAGGGAGCACTACGAGCAGTACTTC.

This clonotype has just a few counts. CDR3: CSVQRGTGANVLTF. The CDR3 bases are TGCAGCGTCCAGCGGGGAACTGGGGCCAACGTCCTGACTTTC. V is TRBV29-1 and J is TRBJ2-6; 7 bases align to TRBD2. Trimming removed 6 bases from V and 2 bases from J; junction bases left unmatched: 4. The germline V gene encodes CDR1 SQVTM and CDR2 ANQGSEA. CDR3 length: 14 residues.

This clonotype was seen only a few times. V is TRBV10-1 and J is TRBJ2-2; D unclear. The CDR3 totals 14 residues. Germline-derived CDR1 and CDR2 are WNHNN and SYGVQD (reference sequence). V gave up 2 bases and J gave up 6 bases, with 10 bases separating them. CDR3 sequence reads: CASSEAKSSGELFF. The CDR3 DNA follows: TGCGCCAGCAGTGAGGCGAAGTCGTCCGGGGAGCTGTTTTTT.

This clonotype was observed many times. J is TRBJ2-7 and V is TRBV20-1; the D gene is possibly TRBD2 (6 bases). The CDR3 is 13 residues long. V lost 1 base, J lost 3 bases, and 10 bases lay in between. From germline, CDR1 is DFQATT and CDR2 SNEGSKA (reference sequence). CDR3 amino acids: CSARGTTHYEQYF. The CDR3 nucleotides are TGCAGTGCTAGAGGGACTACCCACTACGAGCAGTACTTC.

This clonotype was seen many times. The genes are TRBV12-3 or TRBV12-4 and TRBJ2-5, with 7 nucleotides matching TRBD2. The length of the CDR3 is 15 residues. Trimming removed 4 bases from V and 5 bases from J; junction bases left unmatched: 10. This chain's CDR3 is CASSSLVGGIETQYF. In DNA form, the CDR3 reads TGTGCCAGCAGTTCCCTAGTGGGAGGGATCGAGACCCAGTACTTC.

V is TRBV11-2 and J is TRBJ1-6, with TRBD1 as a possible D gene (6 bases). This CDR3 has 16 amino acids. Germline CDR1 and CDR2: SGHAT and FQNNGV. V lost 2 bases, J lost 4 bases, and 12 bases lay in between. The CDR3 loop is CASSLSRGLYNSPLHF. The CDR3 DNA sequence: TGTGCCAGCAGCTTATCCAGGGGATTATATAATTCACCCCTCCACTTT.

This clonotype was counted ten times or more. This chain joins TRBV28 and TRBJ2-7; 7 bases agree with TRBD1. The CDR3 covers 14 residues. V shed 3 bases and J 4 bases; nucleotides not matched to a gene: 6. Germline V gene lookup returns CDR1 MDHEN and CDR2 SYDVKM. The CDR3 nucleotides read TGTGCCAGCAGTTTGCTACAGGGGTCGTACGAGCAGTACTTC. Translating it yields CASSLLQGSYEQYF.

The chain is built from TRBV20-1 and TRBJ2-7; D might be TRBD2 (5 bases). V was shortened by 1 base and J by 4 bases, with 17 bases between the two germline ends. CDR1 and CDR2 (germline): DFQATT, SNEGSKA (reference sequence). There are 15 residues in the CDR3. Written as DNA, the CDR3 is TGCAGTGCTAGAGGCCCCCTAGCCCCGGCGTACGAGCAGTACTTC. The encoded protein is CSARGPLAPAYEQYF.

The V and J genes are TRBV18 and TRBJ2-2, with 7 bases aligning to TRBD2. Germline CDR1 reads KGHSH; CDR2 reads LQKENI. This CDR3 is 15 amino acids long. V lost 0 bases and J lost 3; bases outside the gene matches: 1. The CDR3: CASSPPAGHTGELFF. For the CDR3, the DNA is TGTGCCAGCTCACCACCAGCGGGACACACCGGGGAGCTGTTTTTT.